This entry is about one TCR beta chain. Antigen: not known. TCRdb keeps only in-frame clones here, not all; method: immunoSEQ multiplex PCR. The sample records about 1.4 million clones, roughly 96% being singletons. The sample originates from a study of shared clonotypes between healthy human individuals. Study overall: There were three CD4 naive, three CD4 memory, two CD8 naive and one CD8 memory plates per donor. The study's findings and limits: Memory subsets had estimated richness that was generally smaller than that of naive subsets. Rarefaction showed that sequencing of sorted subsets was incomplete (despite large depth).

This CDR3 region has 15 residues. The V gene's germline CDR1 is SGDLS and CDR2 YYNGEE. V was clipped by 2 bases and J by 2 bases; unmatched bases: 4. Source material: naive CD4+ T cells sorted from blood. Regarding subset: CD45RA+ positively selected. The clonotype comes from a man under 40 in good health. The V gene is TRBV9, the J gene TRBJ2-7; TRBD2 matches 10 bases. The CDR3 spells CASSVLAGGTYEQYF. The CDR3 DNA is TGTGCCAGCAGCGTTTTAGCGGGAGGAACCTACGAGCAGTACTTC.